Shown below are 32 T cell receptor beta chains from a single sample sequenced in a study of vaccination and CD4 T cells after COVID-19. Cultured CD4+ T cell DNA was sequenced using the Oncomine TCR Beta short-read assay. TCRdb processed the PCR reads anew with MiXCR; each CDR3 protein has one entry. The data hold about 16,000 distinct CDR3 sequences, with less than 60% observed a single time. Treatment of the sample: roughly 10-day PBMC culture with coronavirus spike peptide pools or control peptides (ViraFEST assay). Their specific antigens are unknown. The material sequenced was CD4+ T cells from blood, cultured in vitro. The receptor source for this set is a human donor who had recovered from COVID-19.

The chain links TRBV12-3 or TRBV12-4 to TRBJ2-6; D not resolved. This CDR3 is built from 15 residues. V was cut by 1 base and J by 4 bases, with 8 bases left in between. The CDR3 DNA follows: TGTGCCAGCAGTTTAGGGGTTACCGGGGCCAACGTCCTGACTTTC. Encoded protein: CASSLGVTGANVLTF.

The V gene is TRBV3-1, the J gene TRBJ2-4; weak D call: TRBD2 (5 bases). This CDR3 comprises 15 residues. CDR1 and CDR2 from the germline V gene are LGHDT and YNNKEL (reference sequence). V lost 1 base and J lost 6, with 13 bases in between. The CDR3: CASSQGRSARNIQYF. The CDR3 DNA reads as TGTGCCAGCAGCCAAGGGAGGTCGGCAAGAAACATTCAGTACTTC.

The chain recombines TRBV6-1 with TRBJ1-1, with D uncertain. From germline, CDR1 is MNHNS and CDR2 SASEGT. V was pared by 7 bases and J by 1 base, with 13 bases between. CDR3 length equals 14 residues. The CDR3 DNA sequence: TGTGCCAGCACCAAGAGAGGAGAGAACACTGAAGCTTTCTTT. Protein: CASTKRGENTEAFF.

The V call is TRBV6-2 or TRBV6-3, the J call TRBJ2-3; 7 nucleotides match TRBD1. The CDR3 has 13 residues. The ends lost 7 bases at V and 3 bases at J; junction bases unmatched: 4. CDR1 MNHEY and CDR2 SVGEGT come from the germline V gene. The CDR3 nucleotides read TGTGCCAGCATTCAGGGGGAGACAGATACGCAGTATTTT. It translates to CASIQGETDTQYF.

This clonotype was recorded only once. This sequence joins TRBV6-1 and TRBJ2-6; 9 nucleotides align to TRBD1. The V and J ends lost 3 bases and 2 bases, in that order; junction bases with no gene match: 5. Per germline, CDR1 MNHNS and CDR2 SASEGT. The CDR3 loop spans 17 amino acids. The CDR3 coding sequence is TGTGCCAGCAGTGATGGGACAGGGATTCCTGGGGCCAACGTCCTGACTTTC. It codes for CASSDGTGIPGANVLTF.

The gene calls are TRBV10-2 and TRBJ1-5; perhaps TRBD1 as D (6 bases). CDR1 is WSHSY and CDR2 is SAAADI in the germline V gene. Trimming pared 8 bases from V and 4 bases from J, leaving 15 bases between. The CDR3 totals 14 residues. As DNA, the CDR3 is TGCGCCAGCGGGGGGGGGGCAGCAAATCAGCCCCAGCATTTT. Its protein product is CASGGGAANQPQHF.

The CDR3 coding sequence is TGTGCCAGCAGTTACTCCCGGGACTTTGGGGCCAACGTCCTGACTTTC. Translating it yields CASSYSRDFGANVLTF. The chain uses TRBV6-5 and TRBJ2-6; possibly TRBD2 for D (6 bases). The CDR3 has 16 amino acids. Germline assignment: CDR1 MNHEY and CDR2 SVGAGI. The V and J ends lost 0 bases and 3 bases respectively, with 9 bases between them.

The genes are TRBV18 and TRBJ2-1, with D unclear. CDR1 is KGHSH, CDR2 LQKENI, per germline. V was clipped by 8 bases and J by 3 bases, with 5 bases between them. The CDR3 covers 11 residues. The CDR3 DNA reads TGTGCCAGCCGCGACTACAATGAGCAGTTCTTC. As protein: CASRDYNEQFF.

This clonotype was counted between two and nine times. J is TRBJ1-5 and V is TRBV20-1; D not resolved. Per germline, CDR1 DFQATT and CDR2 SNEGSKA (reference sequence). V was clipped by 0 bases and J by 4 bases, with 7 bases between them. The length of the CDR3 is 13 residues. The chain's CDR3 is CSARDNPNQPQHF. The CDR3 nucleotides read TGCAGTGCTAGAGATAACCCGAATCAGCCCCAGCATTTT.

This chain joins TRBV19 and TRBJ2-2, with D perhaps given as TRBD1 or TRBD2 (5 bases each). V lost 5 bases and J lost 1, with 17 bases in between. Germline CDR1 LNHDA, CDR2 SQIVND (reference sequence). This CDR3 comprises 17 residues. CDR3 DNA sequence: TGTGCCAGTAGTCCCATCCCCCGGGACGGGAACACCGGGGAGCTGTTTTTT. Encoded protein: CASSPIPRDGNTGELFF.

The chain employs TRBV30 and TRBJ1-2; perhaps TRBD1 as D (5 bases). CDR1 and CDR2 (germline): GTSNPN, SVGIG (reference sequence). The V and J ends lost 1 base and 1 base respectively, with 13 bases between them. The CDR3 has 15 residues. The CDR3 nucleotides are TGTGCCTGGAGTGGGGGGTCCCTTTATAACTATGGCTACACCTTC. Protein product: CAWSGGSLYNYGYTF.

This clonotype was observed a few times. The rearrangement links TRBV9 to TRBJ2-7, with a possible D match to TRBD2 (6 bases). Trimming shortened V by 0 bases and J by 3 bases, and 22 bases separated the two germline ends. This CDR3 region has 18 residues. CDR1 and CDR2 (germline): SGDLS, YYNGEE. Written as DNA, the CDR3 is TGTGCCAGCAGCGTAGACCCCGGGCAGCGGGCCCCGTTCTACGAGCAGTACTTC. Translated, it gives CASSVDPGQRAPFYEQYF.

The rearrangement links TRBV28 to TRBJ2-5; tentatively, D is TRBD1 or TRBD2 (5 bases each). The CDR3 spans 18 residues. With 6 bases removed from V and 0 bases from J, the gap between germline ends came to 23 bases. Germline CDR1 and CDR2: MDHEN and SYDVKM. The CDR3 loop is CASRGRGGPVGYQETQYF. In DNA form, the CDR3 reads TGTGCCAGCAGGGGACGCGGCGGTCCGGTGGGGTACCAAGAGACCCAGTACTTC.

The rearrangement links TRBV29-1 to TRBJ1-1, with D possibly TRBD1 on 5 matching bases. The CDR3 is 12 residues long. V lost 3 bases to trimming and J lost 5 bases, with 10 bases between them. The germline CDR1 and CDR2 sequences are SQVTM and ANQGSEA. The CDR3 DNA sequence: TGCAGCGTTGATGGGGGGGAGACTGAAGCTTTCTTT. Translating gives CSVDGGETEAFF.

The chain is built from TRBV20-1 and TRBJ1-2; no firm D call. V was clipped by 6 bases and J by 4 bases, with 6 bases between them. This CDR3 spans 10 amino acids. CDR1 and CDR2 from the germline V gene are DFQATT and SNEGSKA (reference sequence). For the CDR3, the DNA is TGCAGTGCCCAATCCTATGGCTACACCTTC. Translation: CSAQSYGYTF.

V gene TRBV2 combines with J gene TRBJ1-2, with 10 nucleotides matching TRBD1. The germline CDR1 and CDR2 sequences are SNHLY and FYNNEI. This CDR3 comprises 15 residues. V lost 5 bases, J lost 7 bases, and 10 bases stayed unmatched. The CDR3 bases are TGTGCCAGCAGTAGTTACCGGGACAGGGGTAGTGGCTACACCTTC. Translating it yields CASSSYRDRGSGYTF.

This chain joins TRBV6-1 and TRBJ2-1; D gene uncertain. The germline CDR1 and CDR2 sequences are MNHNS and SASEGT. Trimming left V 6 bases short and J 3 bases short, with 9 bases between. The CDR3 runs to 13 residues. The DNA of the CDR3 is TGTGCCAGCAGGAGTTCTAGCTACAATGAGCAGTTCTTC. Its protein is CASRSSSYNEQFF.

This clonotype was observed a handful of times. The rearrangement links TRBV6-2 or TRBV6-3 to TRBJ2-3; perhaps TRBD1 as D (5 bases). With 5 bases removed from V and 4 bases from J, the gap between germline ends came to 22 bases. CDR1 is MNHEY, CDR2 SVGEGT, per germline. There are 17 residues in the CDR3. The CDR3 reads CASSPPLKREGADTQYF. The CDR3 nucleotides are TGTGCCAGCAGTCCCCCCTTAAAGCGCGAAGGGGCAGATACGCAGTATTTT.

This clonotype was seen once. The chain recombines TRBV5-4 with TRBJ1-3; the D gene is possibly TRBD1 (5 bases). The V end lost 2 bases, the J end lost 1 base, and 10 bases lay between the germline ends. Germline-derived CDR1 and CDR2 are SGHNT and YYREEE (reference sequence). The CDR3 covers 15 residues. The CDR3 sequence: CASSFGSGSGNTIYF. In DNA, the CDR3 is TGTGCCAGCAGCTTCGGGTCAGGGTCTGGAAACACCATATATTTT.

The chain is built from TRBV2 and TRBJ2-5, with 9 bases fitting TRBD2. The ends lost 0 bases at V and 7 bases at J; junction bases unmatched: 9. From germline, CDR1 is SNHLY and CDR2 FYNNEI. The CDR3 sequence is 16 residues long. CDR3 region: CASSEAASGTKRTQYF. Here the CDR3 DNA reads TGTGCCAGCAGTGAAGCAGCTAGCGGGACCAAGAGGACCCAGTACTTC.

This CDR3 reads CASSLTGSDEKLFF. For the CDR3, the DNA is TGTGCCAGCAGCTTGACAGGGAGCGATGAAAAACTGTTTTTT. The chain recombines TRBV7-2 with TRBJ1-4; 7 bases align to TRBD1. CDR3 size: 14 residues. The V gene's germline CDR1 is SGHTA and CDR2 FQGNSA. Trimming at V came to 3 bases and at J to 6 bases, leaving 4 bases not matched to a gene.

The CDR3 DNA reads as TGTGCCTCTTGGGCCTTCCAGGACACCATATATTTT. The encoded protein is CASWAFQDTIYF. The chain couples TRBV28 to TRBJ1-3; the D is unclear. The germline gives CDR1 MDHEN, CDR2 SYDVKM. Deletions cut 11 bases from V and 8 bases from J, with 16 bases between. The CDR3 length is 12 residues.

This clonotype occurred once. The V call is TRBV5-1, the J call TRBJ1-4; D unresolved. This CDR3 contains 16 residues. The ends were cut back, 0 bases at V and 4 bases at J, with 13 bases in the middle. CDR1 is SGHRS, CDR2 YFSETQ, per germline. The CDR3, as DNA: TGCGCCAGCAGCTTGGATCCGGGTGGTGTTAATGAAAAACTGTTTTTT. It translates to CASSLDPGGVNEKLFF.

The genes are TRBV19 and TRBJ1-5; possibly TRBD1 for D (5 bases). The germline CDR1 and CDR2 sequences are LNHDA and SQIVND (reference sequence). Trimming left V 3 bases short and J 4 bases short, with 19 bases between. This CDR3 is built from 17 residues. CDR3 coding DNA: TGTGCCAGTAGTATTTCCAACCGGGGGAGGTCTAATCAGCCCCAGCATTTT. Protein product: CASSISNRGRSNQPQHF. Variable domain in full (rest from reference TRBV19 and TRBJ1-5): DGGITQSPKYLFRKEGQNVTLSCEQNLNHDAMYWYRQDPGQGLRLIYYSQIVNDFQKGDIAEGYSVSREKKESFPLTVTSAQKNPTAFYLCASSISNRGRSNQPQHFGDGTRLSIL.

CDR3 loop: CASSIDFGGSLNTEAFF. CDR3 DNA sequence: TGTGCCAGTAGTATAGATTTCGGAGGTTCTTTGAACACTGAAGCTTTCTTT. The chain employs TRBV19 and TRBJ1-1; D gene unclear. V lost 0 bases to trimming and J lost 0 bases, with 14 bases between them. This CDR3 is 17 amino acids long. Germline values: CDR1 LNHDA, CDR2 SQIVND (reference sequence). The entire variable domain, with the rest obtained from reference TRBV19 and TRBJ1-1, is as follows: DGGITQSPKYLFRKEGQNVTLSCEQNLNHDAMYWYRQDPGQGLRLIYYSQIVNDFQKGDIAEGYSVSREKKESFPLTVTSAQKNPTAFYLCASSIDFGGSLNTEAFFGQGTRLTVV.

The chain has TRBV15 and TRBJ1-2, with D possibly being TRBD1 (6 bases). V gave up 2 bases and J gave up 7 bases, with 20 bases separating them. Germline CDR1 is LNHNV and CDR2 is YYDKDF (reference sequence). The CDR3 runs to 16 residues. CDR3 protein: CATSRFTGSRTLGYTF. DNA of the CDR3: TGTGCCACCAGCAGATTTACAGGGTCCCGTACCCTTGGCTACACCTTC.

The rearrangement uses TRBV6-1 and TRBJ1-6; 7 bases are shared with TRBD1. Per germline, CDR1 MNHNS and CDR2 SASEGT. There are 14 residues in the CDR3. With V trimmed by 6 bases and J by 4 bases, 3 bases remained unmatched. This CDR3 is CASRRQGYNSPLHF. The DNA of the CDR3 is TGTGCCAGCAGACGACAGGGTTATAATTCACCCCTCCACTTT.

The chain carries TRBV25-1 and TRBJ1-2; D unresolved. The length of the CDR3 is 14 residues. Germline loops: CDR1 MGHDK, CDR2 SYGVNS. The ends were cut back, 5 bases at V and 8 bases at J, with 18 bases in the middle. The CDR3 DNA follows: TGTGCCAGCAGTACCCAGAGGAGAATCTCGGGCTACACCTTC. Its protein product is CASSTQRRISGYTF.

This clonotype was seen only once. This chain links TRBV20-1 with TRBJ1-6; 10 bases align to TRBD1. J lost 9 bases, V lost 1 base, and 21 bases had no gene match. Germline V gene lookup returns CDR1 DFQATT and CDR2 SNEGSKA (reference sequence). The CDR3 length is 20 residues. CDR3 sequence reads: CSARGGVDRGRSLVFSPLHF. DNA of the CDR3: TGCAGTGCTAGAGGGGGGGTCGACAGGGGGCGCAGTCTCGTATTTTCACCCCTCCACTTT.

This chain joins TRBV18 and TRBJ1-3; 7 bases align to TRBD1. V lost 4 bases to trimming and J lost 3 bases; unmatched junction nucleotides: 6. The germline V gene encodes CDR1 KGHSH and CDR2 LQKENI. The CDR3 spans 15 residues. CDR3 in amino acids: CASSRQGVGGNTIYF. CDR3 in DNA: TGTGCCAGCTCACGACAGGGTGTCGGTGGAAACACCATATATTTT. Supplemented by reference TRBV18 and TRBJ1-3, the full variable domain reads NAGVMQNPRHLVRRRGQEARLRCSPMKGHSHVYWYRQLPEEGLKFMVYLQKENIIDESGMPKERFSAEFPKEGPSILRIQQVVRGDSAAYFCASSRQGVGGNTIYFGEGSWLTVV.

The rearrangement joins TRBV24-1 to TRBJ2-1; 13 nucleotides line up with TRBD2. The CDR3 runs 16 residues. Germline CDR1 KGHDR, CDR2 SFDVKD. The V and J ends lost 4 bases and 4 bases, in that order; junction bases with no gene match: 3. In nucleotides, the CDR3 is TGTGCCACCAGTGACAAACTAGCGGGAGGGTACAATGAGCAGTTCTTC. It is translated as CATSDKLAGGYNEQFF.

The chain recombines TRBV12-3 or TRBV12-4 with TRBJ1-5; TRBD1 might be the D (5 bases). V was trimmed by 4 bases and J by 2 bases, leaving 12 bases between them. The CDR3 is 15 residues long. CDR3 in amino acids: CASSYHRDGNQPQHF. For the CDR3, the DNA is TGTGCCAGCAGTTATCACCGGGACGGCAATCAGCCCCAGCATTTT.